The 28 T cell receptor beta chains in this list originate from one sample, sequenced in a study of blood T cell repertoires in COVID-19 (dated by TCRdb to 2020 to 2022). Receptors were amplified or captured by the immunoSEQ multiplex PCR assay. TCRdb's version of the immuneACCESS table is confined to in-frame rearrangements and falls short of the full clone set. An unresolved V gene accounts for under half of the shortfall where checked; the remainder is of unknown origin. This sample gives tens of thousands of clones in total; about 87% of them show up just once. Roughly 13% of the sample is held by the ten biggest clonotypes. The sequenced sample was peripheral blood. Receptor source: a human donor with active COVID-19. The donor label of this sample is uncertain.

The chain employs TRBV9 and TRBJ1-2; TRBD1 agrees at 11 bases. CDR1 and CDR2 (germline): SGDLS, YYNGEE. The CDR3 length is 14 residues. V gave up 3 bases and J gave up 4 bases; unmatched junction bases: 2. The CDR3 region is CASSGTGGLYGYTF. CDR3 sequence (DNA): TGTGCCAGCAGCGGGACAGGGGGCCTCTATGGCTACACCTTC.

The chain uses TRBV7-2 and TRBJ2-7; TRBD1 matches 7 bases. The germline V gene encodes CDR1 SGHTA and CDR2 FQGNSA. V shed 1 base and J 2 bases; nucleotides not matched to a gene: 5. The CDR3 spans 15 residues. CDR3 DNA sequence: TGTGCCAGCAGCTTAGGGGCAGGGGGAGCCTACGAGCAGTACTTC. This codes for CASSLGAGGAYEQYF.

The chain is built from TRBV3-1 (or the pseudogene TRBV3-2) and TRBJ2-5, with D perhaps TRBD2 (7 bases). Germline CDR1 LGHDT, CDR2 YNNKEL (reference sequence). This CDR3 comprises 14 residues. Deletions cut 7 bases from V and 1 base from J, with 13 bases between. CDR3 nucleotides: TGTGCCAGCACCCTCGGGGGGCCCCAAGAGACCCAGTACTTC. Protein sequence: CASTLGGPQETQYF.

This clone showed up just once. The DNA for the CDR3 is TGTGCCAGCAGTTACGAGGGAACTGGGGCCAACGTCCTGACTTTC. Its translation is CASSYEGTGANVLTF. The chain links TRBV6-5 to TRBJ2-6, with a weak D call TRBD2 (5 bases). V lost 2 bases, J lost 2 bases, and 7 bases lay in between. CDR1 and CDR2 from the germline V gene are MNHEY and SVGAGI. The CDR3 covers 15 residues.

The V gene is TRBV6-6, the J gene TRBJ1-5, with a tentative D call TRBD1 (6 bases). The CDR3 is made up of 13 amino acids. V was clipped by 9 bases and J by 0 bases, with 9 bases between them. Germline loops: CDR1 MNHNY, CDR2 SVGAGI (reference sequence). The CDR3 reads CASHRDSNQPQHF. The CDR3 bases are TGTGCCAGTCACAGGGATAGCAATCAGCCCCAGCATTTT.

The chain combines TRBV28 with TRBJ2-7; 9 bases map to TRBD1. Germline trimming cut 5 bases from V and 3 bases from J; bases unmatched to any gene: 8. The CDR3 is 15 amino acids. CDR1 is MDHEN, CDR2 SYDVKM, per germline. The chain's CDR3 is CASSGTGTGLYEQYF. DNA of the CDR3: TGTGCCAGCAGTGGGACCGGGACAGGGCTCTACGAGCAGTACTTC.

V and J are TRBV28 and TRBJ1-6, with a possible D match to TRBD1 (5 bases). The V gene's germline CDR1 is MDHEN and CDR2 SYDVKM. CDR3 length: 13 residues. Between the trimmed V and J ends, which lost 5 bases and 9 bases, there was a span of 11 bases. The CDR3 loop reads CASSTRTTSPLHF. DNA of the CDR3: TGTGCCAGCAGTACCCGGACAACTTCACCCCTCCACTTT. Filled out from reference TRBV28 and TRBJ1-6, the complete variable domain reads DVKVTQSSRYLVKRTGEKVFLECVQDMDHENMFWYRQDPGLGLRLIYFSYDVKMKEKGDIPEGYSVSREKKERFSLILESASTNQTSMYLCASSTRTTSPLHFGNGTRLTVT.

The genes are TRBV5-6 and TRBJ2-3; D remains unclear. This CDR3 is built from 16 residues. Deletions cut 0 bases from V and 0 bases from J, with 11 bases between. Germline lookup yields CDR1 SGHDT and CDR2 YYEEEE. The CDR3 DNA follows: TGTGCCAGCAGCTTGGTGAGACCCAGGAGCACAGATACGCAGTATTTT. It yields the protein CASSLVRPRSTDTQYF.

This chain joins TRBV2 and TRBJ1-2; perhaps TRBD1 as D (6 bases). V lost 6 bases and J lost 3, with 17 bases in between. The germline V gene encodes CDR1 SNHLY and CDR2 FYNNEI. CDR3 size: 15 residues. CDR3 residues: CASRALQGPDYGYTF. CDR3 nucleotide sequence: TGTGCCAGCAGGGCACTACAGGGACCCGACTATGGCTACACCTTC.

As DNA, the CDR3 is TGTGCCACCAGCAGATACAGGGAGTCTGGGGCCAACGTCCTGACTTTC. Translation: CATSRYRESGANVLTF. The J gene is TRBJ2-6, the V gene TRBV15; tentative D call: TRBD1 (6 bases). The CDR3 length is 16 residues. With 2 bases removed from V and 1 base from J, the gap between germline ends came to 9 bases. Germline CDR1 LNHNV, CDR2 YYDKDF (reference sequence).

The gene calls are TRBV6-5 and TRBJ2-5; 10 bases are a match to TRBD1. CDR1 and CDR2 from the germline V gene are MNHEY and SVGAGI. The ends lost 5 bases at V and 1 base at J; junction bases unmatched: 4. This CDR3 spans 15 amino acids. Here the CDR3 reads CASSRRTGGQETQYF. CDR3 bases: TGTGCCAGCAGTCGTAGGACAGGGGGCCAAGAGACCCAGTACTTC.

This clone was detected only once. The chain combines TRBV19 with TRBJ1-6; TRBD1 matches at 8 bases. The CDR3 covers 13 residues. Per germline, CDR1 LNHDA and CDR2 SQIVND (reference sequence). With 8 bases clipped from V and 7 bases from J, the junction kept 4 bases outside the gene matches. This chain's CDR3 is CASSRDRNSPLHF. CDR3 nucleotide sequence: TGTGCCAGTTCGAGGGACAGGAATTCACCCCTCCACTTT. Together with reference TRBV19 and TRBJ1-6, the CDR3 gives the full variable domain: DGGITQSPKYLFRKEGQNVTLSCEQNLNHDAMYWYRQDPGQGLRLIYYSQIVNDFQKGDIAEGYSVSREKKESFPLTVTSAQKNPTAFYLCASSRDRNSPLHFGNGTRLTVT.

V is TRBV11-2 and J is TRBJ2-7; 8 positions agree with TRBD2. From germline, CDR1 is SGHAT and CDR2 FQNNGV. The CDR3 contains 13 residues. J was trimmed by 3 bases and V by 5 bases; bases with no gene match: 3. CDR3 in amino acids: CASSRLAYYEQYF. The DNA for the CDR3 is TGTGCCAGCAGCCGACTAGCGTACTACGAGCAGTACTTC. Based on the CDR3 plus reference TRBV11-2 and TRBJ2-7, the full variable domain is EAGVAQSPRYKIIEKRQSVAFWCNPISGHATLYWYQQILGQGPKLLIQFQNNGVVDDSQLPKDRFSAERLKGVDSTLKIQPAKLEDSAVYLCASSRLAYYEQYFGPGTRLTVT.

CDR3 residues: CASSPRKTSGSTDTQYF. The CDR3, as DNA: TGCGCCAGCAGCCCCCGAAAGACTAGCGGGAGCACAGATACGCAGTATTTT. The rearrangement uses TRBV4-3 and TRBJ2-3; 10 bases map to TRBD2. The junction had 7 bases not matched to a gene; V was cut back by 4 bases and J by 0 bases. The CDR3 runs to 17 residues. The germline gives CDR1 LGHNA, CDR2 YSLEER.

This chain connects TRBV13 to TRBJ2-1, with D possibly matching TRBD1 (5 bases). The CDR3 sequence is 15 residues long. V was clipped by 0 bases and J by 10 bases, with 16 bases between them. From germline, CDR1 is PRHDT and CDR2 FYEKMQ (reference sequence). The DNA of the CDR3 is TGTGCCAGCAGCTTAGGCCTAAAAGACTGGGGCGAGCAGTTCTTC. It is translated as CASSLGLKDWGEQFF.

The V call is TRBV28, the J call TRBJ2-2; 14 bases match TRBD2. This CDR3 has 16 amino acids. Germline CDR1 is MDHEN and CDR2 is SYDVKM. The V segment lost 5 bases and the J segment 7 bases; nucleotides outside the gene matches: 6. Here the CDR3 reads CASSATSGRARGELFF. The DNA of the CDR3 is TGTGCCAGCAGTGCGACTAGCGGGAGGGCTCGCGGGGAGCTGTTTTTT.

The rearrangement links TRBV7-2 to TRBJ1-5; perhaps TRBD1 as D (6 bases). The CDR3 is 13 amino acids. Germline V gives CDR1 SGHTA, CDR2 FQGNSA. The V end was cut by 5 bases, the J end by 9 bases, with 14 bases between. In DNA form, the CDR3 reads TGTGCCAGCAGCGGACCAGACAGGCGGCCCCAGCATTTT. It encodes CASSGPDRRPQHF.

This chain joins TRBV4-3 and TRBJ2-3; 7 bases are shared with TRBD2. J lost 0 bases, V lost 6 bases, and 9 bases had no gene match. Germline assignment: CDR1 LGHNA and CDR2 YSLEER. The CDR3 is made up of 16 amino acids. The CDR3 coding sequence is TGCGCCAGCAGACGAAATCTAGCGGCTAGCACAGATACGCAGTATTTT. Residues: CASRRNLAASTDTQYF.

The chain employs TRBV2 and TRBJ1-5; TRBD1 might be the D (5 bases). Germline V lookup: CDR1 SNHLY, CDR2 FYNNEI. V was shortened by 6 bases and J by 3 bases, with 12 bases between the two germline ends. The CDR3 consists of 14 residues. CDR3 nucleotides: TGTGCCAGCAGCGTTCGACAGAACAATCAGCCCCAGCATTTT. As protein: CASSVRQNNQPQHF.

V usage is TRBV3-1 (or the pseudogene TRBV3-2) and J usage is TRBJ2-7, with TRBD2 matching over 10 bases. V trimming: 2 bases; J trimming: 0 bases; junction bases outside the gene matches: 4. The CDR3 extends over 16 amino acids. Germline V gives CDR1 LGHDT, CDR2 YNNKEL (reference sequence). The CDR3 here is CASSQPSGRSSYEQYF. Here the CDR3 DNA reads TGTGCCAGCAGCCAACCTAGCGGGAGATCCTCCTACGAGCAGTACTTC.

V gene TRBV18 combines with J gene TRBJ1-1; 9 nucleotides align to TRBD1. Trimming cost V 1 base and J 1 base; bases outside gene matches: 1. In germline, CDR1 is KGHSH, CDR2 LQKENI. The CDR3 length is 15 residues. This CDR3 reads CASSPLGQGNTEAFF. In nucleotides, the CDR3 is TGTGCCAGCTCACCACTGGGACAGGGGAACACTGAAGCTTTCTTT.

Here the CDR3 reads CASSLEGTRNTEAFF. CDR3 nucleotides: TGCGCCAGCAGCTTGGAGGGGACTCGGAACACTGAAGCTTTCTTT. The chain uses TRBV5-1 and TRBJ1-1, with D perhaps matching TRBD1 (5 bases). V was clipped by 0 bases and J by 1 base, with 10 bases between them. The CDR3 loop spans 15 amino acids. Germline lookup yields CDR1 SGHRS and CDR2 YFSETQ.

The CDR3 DNA reads as TGTGCCAGCAGTACAGGACCCTACGAGCAGTACTTC. Translating it yields CASSTGPYEQYF. The chain employs TRBV27 and TRBJ2-7, with D possibly being TRBD1 (5 bases). Germline CDR1 is MNHEY and CDR2 is SMNVEV (reference sequence). The length of the CDR3 is 12 residues. V lost 5 bases, J lost 2 bases, and 7 bases lay in between.

In nucleotides, the CDR3 is TGCGCCAGCAGGGACAGCGGAGGCACAGATACGCAGTATTTT. It is translated as CASRDSGGTDTQYF. The rearrangement joins TRBV5-1 to TRBJ2-3; D possibly corresponds to TRBD1 (6 bases). This CDR3 has 14 residues. The ends were cut back, 5 bases at V and 1 base at J, with 11 bases in the middle. Germline V gene sequence: CDR1 SGHRS, CDR2 YFSETQ.

CDR3 bases: TGTGCCAGCAGCGAGGGTCTGGGACTCGCAGAGCGGACCGGGGAGCTGTTTTTT. Translating it yields CASSEGLGLAERTGELFF. The gene calls are TRBV9 and TRBJ2-2; maybe TRBD2 (6 bases). CDR1 is SGDLS, CDR2 YYNGEE, per germline. V gave up 3 bases and J gave up 5 bases, with 23 bases separating them. The CDR3 has 18 residues. Together with reference TRBV9 and TRBJ2-2, the CDR3 gives the full variable domain: DSGVTQTPKHLITATGQRVTLRCSPRSGDLSVYWYQQSLDQGLQFLIQYYNGEERAKGNILERFSAQQFPDLHSELNLSSLELGDSALYFCASSEGLGLAERTGELFFGEGSRLTVL.

This clone turned up a few times. The J gene is TRBJ1-6, the V gene TRBV4-1; 7 bases fit TRBD1. Germline CDR1 MGHRA, CDR2 YSYEKL. The CDR3 is 15 amino acids. The ends lost 5 bases at V and 8 bases at J; junction bases unmatched: 9. The CDR3 loop reads CASSDRQGSDSPLHF. DNA of the CDR3: TGCGCCAGCAGCGACCGACAGGGTAGCGATTCACCCCTCCACTTT.

This chain uses TRBV29-1 with TRBJ2-6; 8 nucleotides align to TRBD1. The junction had 7 bases not matched to a gene; V was cut back by 5 bases and J by 1 base. The CDR3 is 16 residues long. CDR1 is SQVTM, CDR2 ANQGSEA, per germline. The CDR3 region has the DNA TGCAGCGTTATGACAGGGGCCTGGTCTGGGGCCAACGTCCTGACTTTC. As protein: CSVMTGAWSGANVLTF.

The V and J genes are TRBV6-5 and TRBJ2-3, with D maybe TRBD2 (6 bases). Germline values: CDR1 MNHEY, CDR2 SVGAGI. Trimming left V 6 bases short and J 3 bases short, with 16 bases between. The CDR3 sequence is 15 residues long. CDR3 sequence reads: CASSLTSYRTDTQYF. In DNA, the CDR3 is TGTGCCAGCAGCCTTACTAGCTATAGGACAGATACGCAGTATTTT.